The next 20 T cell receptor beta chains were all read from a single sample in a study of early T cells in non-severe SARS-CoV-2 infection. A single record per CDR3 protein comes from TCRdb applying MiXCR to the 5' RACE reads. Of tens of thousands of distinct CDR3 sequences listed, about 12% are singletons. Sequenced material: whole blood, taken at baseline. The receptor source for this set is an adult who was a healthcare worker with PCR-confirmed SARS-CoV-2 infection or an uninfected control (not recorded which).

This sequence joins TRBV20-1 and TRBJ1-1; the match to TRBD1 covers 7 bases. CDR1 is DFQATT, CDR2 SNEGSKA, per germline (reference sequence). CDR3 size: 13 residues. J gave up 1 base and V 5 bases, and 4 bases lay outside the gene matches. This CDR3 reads CSAQDRSNTEAFF. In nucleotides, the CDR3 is TGCAGTGCTCAGGACAGGTCGAACACTGAAGCTTTCTTT.

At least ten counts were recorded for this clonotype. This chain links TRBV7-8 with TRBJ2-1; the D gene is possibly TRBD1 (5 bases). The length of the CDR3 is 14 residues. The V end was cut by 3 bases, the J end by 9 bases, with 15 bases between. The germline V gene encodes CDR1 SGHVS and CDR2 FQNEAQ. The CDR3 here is CASSLGRANGEQFF. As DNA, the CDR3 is TGTGCCAGCAGCTTGGGCAGGGCGAATGGTGAGCAGTTCTTC.

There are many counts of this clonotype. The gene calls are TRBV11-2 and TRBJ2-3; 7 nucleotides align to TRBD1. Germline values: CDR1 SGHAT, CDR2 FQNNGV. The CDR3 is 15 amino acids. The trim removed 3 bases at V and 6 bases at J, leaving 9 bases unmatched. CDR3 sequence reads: CASSLGQYGMDTQYF. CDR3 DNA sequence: TGTGCCAGCAGCTTGGGACAGTATGGTATGGATACGCAGTATTTT.

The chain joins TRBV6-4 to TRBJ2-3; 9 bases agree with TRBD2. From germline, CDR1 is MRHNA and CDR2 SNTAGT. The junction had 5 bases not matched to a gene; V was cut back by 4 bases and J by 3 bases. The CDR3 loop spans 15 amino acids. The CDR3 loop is CASSVNLAGTDTQYF. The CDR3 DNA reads TGTGCCAGCAGTGTTAACCTAGCGGGAACAGATACGCAGTATTTT.

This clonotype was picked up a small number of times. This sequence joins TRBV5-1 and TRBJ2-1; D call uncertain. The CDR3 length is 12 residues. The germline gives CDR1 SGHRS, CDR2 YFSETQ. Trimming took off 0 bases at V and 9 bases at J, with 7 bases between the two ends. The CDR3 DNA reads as TGCGCCAGCAGCTTGGCGATTACTGAGCAGTTCTTC. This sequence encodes CASSLAITEQFF. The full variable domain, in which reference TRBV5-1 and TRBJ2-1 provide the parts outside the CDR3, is KAGVTQTPRYLIKTRGQQVTLSCSPISGHRSVSWYQQTPGQGLQFLFEYFSETQRNKGNFPGRFSGRQFSNSRSEMNVSTLELGDSALYLCASSLAITEQFFGPGTRLTVL.

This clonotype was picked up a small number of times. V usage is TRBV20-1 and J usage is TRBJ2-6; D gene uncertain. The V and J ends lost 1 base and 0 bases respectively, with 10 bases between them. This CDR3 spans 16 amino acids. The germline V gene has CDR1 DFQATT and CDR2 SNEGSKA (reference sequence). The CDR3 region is CSARVWQLSGANVLTF. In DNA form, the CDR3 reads TGCAGTGCTAGAGTTTGGCAGCTCTCTGGGGCCAACGTCCTGACTTTC.

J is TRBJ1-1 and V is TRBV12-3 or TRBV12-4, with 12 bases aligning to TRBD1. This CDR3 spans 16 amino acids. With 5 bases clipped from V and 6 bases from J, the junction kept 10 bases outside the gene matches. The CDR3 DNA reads TGTGCCAGCAGTCGCGGGACAGGGGGCGTTGGCGCTGAAGCTTTCTTT. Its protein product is CASSRGTGGVGAEAFF.

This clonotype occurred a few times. Here the CDR3 reads CASSEFGNEQFF. The CDR3 DNA is TGTGCCAGCAGTGAATTTGGTAATGAGCAGTTCTTC. The chain uses TRBV25-1 and TRBJ2-1; D not resolved. The germline gives CDR1 MGHDK, CDR2 SYGVNS. The CDR3 sequence is 12 residues long. V lost 1 base, J lost 7 bases, and 5 bases lay in between.

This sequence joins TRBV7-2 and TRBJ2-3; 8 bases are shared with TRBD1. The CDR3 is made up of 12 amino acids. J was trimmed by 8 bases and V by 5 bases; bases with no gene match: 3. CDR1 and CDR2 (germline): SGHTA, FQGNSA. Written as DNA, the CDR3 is TGTGCCAGCAGCCGAGGACAGGGTACGCAGTATTTT. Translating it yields CASSRGQGTQYF.

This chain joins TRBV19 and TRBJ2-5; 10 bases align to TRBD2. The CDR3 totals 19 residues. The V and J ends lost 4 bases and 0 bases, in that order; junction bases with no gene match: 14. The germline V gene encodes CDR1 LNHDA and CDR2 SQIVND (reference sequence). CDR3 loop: CASSTRARTSGEYQETQYF. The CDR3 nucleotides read TGTGCCAGTAGTACCCGCGCGCGGACTAGCGGAGAGTACCAAGAGACCCAGTACTTC.

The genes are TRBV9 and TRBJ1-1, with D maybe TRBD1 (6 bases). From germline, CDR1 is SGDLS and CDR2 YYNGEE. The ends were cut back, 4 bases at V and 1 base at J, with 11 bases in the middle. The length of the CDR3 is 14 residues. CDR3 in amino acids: CASSRDTKNTEAFF. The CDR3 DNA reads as TGTGCCAGCAGCCGGGACACCAAGAACACTGAAGCTTTCTTT.

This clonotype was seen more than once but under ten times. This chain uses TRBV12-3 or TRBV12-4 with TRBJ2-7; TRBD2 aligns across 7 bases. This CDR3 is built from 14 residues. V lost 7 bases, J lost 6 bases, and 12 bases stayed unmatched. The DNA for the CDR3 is TGTGCCAGCAACCCAAGGGACTATAAGGGCGAGCAGTACTTC. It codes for CASNPRDYKGEQYF.

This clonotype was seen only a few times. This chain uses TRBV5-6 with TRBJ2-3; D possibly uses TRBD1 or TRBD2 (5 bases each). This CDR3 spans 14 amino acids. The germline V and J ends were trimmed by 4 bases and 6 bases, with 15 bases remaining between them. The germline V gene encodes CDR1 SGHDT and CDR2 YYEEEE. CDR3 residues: CASSPGTPGDTQYF. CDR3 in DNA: TGTGCCAGCAGCCCCGGGACCCCGGGCGATACGCAGTATTTT.

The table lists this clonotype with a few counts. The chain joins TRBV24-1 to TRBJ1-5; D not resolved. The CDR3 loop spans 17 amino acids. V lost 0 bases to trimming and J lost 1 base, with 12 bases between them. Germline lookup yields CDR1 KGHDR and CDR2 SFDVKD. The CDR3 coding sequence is TGTGCCACCAGTGATTTGCCGGGTAGGGAGAGCAATCAGCCCCAGCATTTT. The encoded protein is CATSDLPGRESNQPQHF.

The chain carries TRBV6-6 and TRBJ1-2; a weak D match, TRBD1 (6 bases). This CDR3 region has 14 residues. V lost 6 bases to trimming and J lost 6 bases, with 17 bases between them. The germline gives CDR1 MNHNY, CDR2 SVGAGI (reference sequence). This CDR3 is CASSHPRGADGYTF. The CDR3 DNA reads TGTGCCAGCAGCCACCCCCGGGGGGCGGATGGCTACACCTTC.

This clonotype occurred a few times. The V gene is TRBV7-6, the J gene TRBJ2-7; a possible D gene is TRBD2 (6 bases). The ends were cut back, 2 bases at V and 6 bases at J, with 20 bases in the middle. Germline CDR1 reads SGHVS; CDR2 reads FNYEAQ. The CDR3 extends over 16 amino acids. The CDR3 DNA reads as TGTGCCAGCAGCTTAAGTTCATTGCGGGGAGCGGCCGAGCAGTACTTC. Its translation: CASSLSSLRGAAEQYF. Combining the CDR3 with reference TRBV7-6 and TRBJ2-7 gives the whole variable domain GAGVSQSPRYKVTKRGQDVALRCDPISGHVSLYWYRQALGQGPEFLTYFNYEAQQDKSGLPNDRFSAERPEGSISTLTIQRTEQRDSAMYRCASSLSSLRGAAEQYFGPGTRLTVT.

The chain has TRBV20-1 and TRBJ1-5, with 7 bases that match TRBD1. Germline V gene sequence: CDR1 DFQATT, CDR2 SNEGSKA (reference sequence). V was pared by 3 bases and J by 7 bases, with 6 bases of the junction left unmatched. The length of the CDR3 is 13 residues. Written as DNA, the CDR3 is TGCAGTGCTAGTGCACAGGGGCGACAGCCCCAGCATTTT. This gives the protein CSASAQGRQPQHF.

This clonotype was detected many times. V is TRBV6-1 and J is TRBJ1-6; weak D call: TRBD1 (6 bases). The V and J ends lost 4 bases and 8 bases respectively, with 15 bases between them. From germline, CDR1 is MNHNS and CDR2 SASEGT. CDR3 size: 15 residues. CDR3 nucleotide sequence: TGTGCCAGCAGTGCCATGGACAGCCGCGATTCACCCCTCCACTTT. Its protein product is CASSAMDSRDSPLHF.

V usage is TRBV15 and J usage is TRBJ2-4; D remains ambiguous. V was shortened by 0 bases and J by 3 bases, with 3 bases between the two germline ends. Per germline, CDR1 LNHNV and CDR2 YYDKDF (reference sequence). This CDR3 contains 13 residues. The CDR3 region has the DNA TGTGCCACCAGCAGAGATTTCAAAAACATTCAGTACTTC. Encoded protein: CATSRDFKNIQYF.

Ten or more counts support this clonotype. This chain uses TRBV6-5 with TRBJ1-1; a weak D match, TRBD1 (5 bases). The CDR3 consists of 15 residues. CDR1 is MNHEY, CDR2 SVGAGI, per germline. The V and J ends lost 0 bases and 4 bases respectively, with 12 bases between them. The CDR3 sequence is CASSYSNEGSTEAFF. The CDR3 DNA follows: TGTGCCAGCAGTTACTCGAATGAGGGGTCCACTGAAGCTTTCTTT.